This T cell receptor beta chain stems from a study of shared clonotypes between healthy human individuals. Whole-study results and caveats: Sequencing depth was predicted to influence how clonotypes are shared among donors.

Trimming cost V 4 bases and J 2 bases; bases outside gene matches: 9. Germline CDR1 is SGHKS and CDR2 is YYEKEE (reference sequence). This CDR3 has 16 residues. On this clone: Its specificity is unknown.

Assay execution proceeded at the deep level. The sorted-subset replicate PCRs were given roughly 190 ng DNA, which is tens of thousands of T cell genomes. Produced via immunoSEQ multiplex PCR; TCRdb's table is partial and in-frame only. Counted here are some 360,000 clones, about 70% occurring once; the ten biggest clones make up more than 9%. This TCR was sampled from a man aged 30 to 39 in good health. Source material: memory CD4+ T cells sorted from blood. Subset in this sample: CD45RA-negative fraction. The chain links TRBV5-5 to TRBJ1-2; TRBD1 agrees at 9 bases. In DNA form, the CDR3 reads TGTGCCAGCAGCCTTTATGGACAGGGGTTAAACTATGGCTACACCTTC. This translates into CASSLYGQGLNYGYTF. The full variable domain, rest sourced from reference TRBV5-5 and TRBJ1-2, is DAGVTQSPTHLIKTRGQQVTLRCSPISGHKSVSWYQQVLGQGPQFIFQYYEKEERGRGNFPDRFSARQFPNYSSELNVNALLLGDSALYLCASSLYGQGLNYGYTFGSGTRLTVV.